What follows are 28 T cell receptor beta chains derived from one specimen sequenced in a study of CD8+ T cells in alopecia areata. Treatment specified: oral pan-JAK inhibitor, 5-10 mg twice daily. Sequencing used cDNA as its template, made by extracting RNA and reverse transcribing it. Here immunoSEQ multiplex PCR was the method, and the copy in TCRdb shows in-frame clones only, minus some. The sample lists approximately 210,000 clones; approximately 72% were seen once. The material was CD4+ T cells sorted from blood, obtained around week 44, from a patient treated with tofacitinib. The origin of the receptors is a human donor with alopecia areata.

This clone has a handful of counts. V usage is TRBV14 and J usage is TRBJ1-2, with D perhaps matching TRBD1 (5 bases). The germline CDR1 and CDR2 sequences are SGHDN and FVKESK. Trimming pared 1 base from V and 4 bases from J, leaving 10 bases between. CDR3 length: 14 amino acids. Here the CDR3 reads CASSQVRGGYGYTF. The CDR3, as DNA: TGTGCCAGCAGCCAAGTGAGGGGAGGCTATGGCTACACCTTC.

The rearrangement joins TRBV6-1 to TRBJ2-7; 8 bases are a match to TRBD1. The CDR3 spans 13 residues. Germline trimming cut 7 bases from V and 2 bases from J; bases unmatched to any gene: 4. Germline loops: CDR1 MNHNS, CDR2 SASEGT. Here the CDR3 DNA reads TGTGCCAGCAACCTACAGGGGGCCTACGAGCAGTACTTC. It codes for CASNLQGAYEQYF.

V is TRBV29-1 and J is TRBJ2-1, with D possibly being TRBD1 (6 bases). Per the germline V gene, CDR1 is SQVTM and CDR2 is ANQGSEA. The length of the CDR3 is 14 residues. V was trimmed by 5 bases and J by 1 base, leaving 12 bases between them. The CDR3 loop is CSVNRVRSYNEQFF. The CDR3 DNA reads as TGCAGCGTTAACAGGGTACGGTCCTACAATGAGCAGTTCTTC.

V and J are TRBV12-5 and TRBJ2-1; TRBD1 agrees at 8 bases. CDR3 length: 15 residues. Trimming removed 6 bases from V and 4 bases from J; junction bases left unmatched: 8. The germline V gene has CDR1 LGHNT and CDR2 FRNRAP. The CDR3 sequence is CASGRPGQVYNEQFF. The CDR3 nucleotides read TGTGCTAGTGGCCGACCGGGACAGGTTTACAATGAGCAGTTCTTC.

The chain combines TRBV2 with TRBJ1-5, with no clear D. CDR1 and CDR2 from the germline V gene are SNHLY and FYNNEI. The germline V and J ends were trimmed by 4 bases and 2 bases, with 9 bases remaining between them. The CDR3 consists of 14 residues. In DNA form, the CDR3 reads TGTGCCAGCAGTGGATTGGTGGGCAATCAGCCCCAGCATTTT. As protein: CASSGLVGNQPQHF.

This clone was recorded a few times. The chain uses TRBV11-2 and TRBJ2-7; TRBD2 is a possible D gene (7 bases). This CDR3 is 14 amino acids long. The V end lost 1 base, the J end lost 2 bases, and 9 bases lay between the germline ends. Germline values: CDR1 SGHAT, CDR2 FQNNGV. CDR3 region: CASSLGGGPYEQYF. The DNA for the CDR3 is TGTGCCAGCAGCTTAGGGGGGGGCCCCTACGAGCAGTACTTC.

This clone showed up just a few times. V usage is TRBV23-1 and J usage is TRBJ2-1; the D gene is possibly TRBD2 (6 bases). TRBV23-1 is flagged as an ORF with uncertain function. The CDR3 has 12 amino acids. V lost 1 base and J lost 15, with 13 bases in between. DNA for the CDR3: TGCGCCAGCAGTCAATGTCTGGGGGGACGGTTCTTC. Residues: CASSQCLGGRFF.

The J gene is TRBJ1-2, the V gene TRBV29-1, with 10 bases identical to TRBD1. Germline V gene data show CDR1 as SQVTM and CDR2 as ANQGSEA. This CDR3 has 14 amino acids. Unmatched junction bases numbered 12, after V lost 7 bases and J lost 7 bases. The CDR3 DNA reads TGCAGCGCCGTGGGTGACAGGGGGCTCGCTGGCTACACCTTC. It codes for CSAVGDRGLAGYTF.

This clone was seen only once. V gene TRBV12-5 combines with J gene TRBJ2-1; D not certain. The V and J ends lost 5 bases and 11 bases respectively, with 13 bases between them. The CDR3 runs 12 residues. Germline V gene data show CDR1 as LGHNT and CDR2 as FRNRAP. CDR3 sequence (DNA): TGTGCTAGTGGTACCCCTACAATGAAGCAGTTCTTC. Translation: CASGTPTMKQFF.

This clone was detected only once. V gene TRBV7-2 combines with J gene TRBJ2-6, with a possible D match to TRBD1 (6 bases). There are 15 residues in the CDR3. Trimming removed 5 bases at V and 0 bases at J, with 8 bases between. From germline, CDR1 is SGHTA and CDR2 FQGNSA. This CDR3 is CASSPTGSGANVLTF. The DNA of the CDR3 is TGTGCCAGCAGCCCGACAGGCTCTGGGGCCAACGTCCTGACTTTC.

The chain uses TRBV6-5 and TRBJ2-1; D gene unclear. Germline values: CDR1 MNHEY, CDR2 SVGAGI. Trimming removed 0 bases from V and 9 bases from J, with 9 bases in between. The CDR3 is 13 residues long. This CDR3 is CASSYSRGGEQFF. The CDR3, as DNA: TGTGCCAGCAGTTACTCGAGAGGCGGTGAGCAGTTCTTC.

This clone was counted once. The chain joins TRBV27 to TRBJ1-5; tentative D call: TRBD1 (5 bases). The CDR3 spans 14 residues. Germline lookup yields CDR1 MNHEY and CDR2 SMNVEV (reference sequence). V lost 8 bases, J lost 2 bases, and 13 bases lay in between. As DNA, the CDR3 is TGTGCCAGCGGGGGAGGTCGGGGCAATCAGCCCCAGCATTTT. As protein: CASGGGRGNQPQHF.

This rearrangement joins TRBV4-3 to TRBJ2-3, with 12 nucleotides matching TRBD2. CDR1 is LGHNA and CDR2 is YSLEER in the germline V gene. The CDR3 contains 17 residues. V dropped 2 bases and J dropped 2; count of bases not matched to a gene: 5. The CDR3 sequence is CASSQQLAGGPTDTQYF. For the CDR3, the DNA is TGCGCCAGCAGCCAACAACTAGCGGGGGGACCCACAGATACGCAGTATTTT.

CDR3 protein: CASSPPSDTGYTF. The CDR3 DNA follows: TGTGCCAGCTCACCACCGTCGGACACAGGCTACACCTTC. This chain uses TRBV18 with TRBJ1-2; possible D gene TRBD1, 5 bases. The V gene's germline CDR1 is KGHSH and CDR2 LQKENI. The V and J ends lost 0 bases and 8 bases respectively, with 10 bases between them. The CDR3 loop spans 13 amino acids.

The CDR3 DNA reads TGCAGCGTAACACACACTGAAGCTTTCTTT. This sequence encodes CSVTHTEAFF. The rearrangement uses TRBV29-1 and TRBJ1-1, with D uncertain. This CDR3 is 10 amino acids long. Germline values: CDR1 SQVTM, CDR2 ANQGSEA. Trimming took 6 bases from V and 3 from J, leaving 5 bases between them.

The chain combines TRBV7-2 with TRBJ2-7; maybe TRBD1 (5 bases). V was pared by 2 bases and J by 6 bases, with 14 bases between. The CDR3 length is 14 residues. CDR1 SGHTA and CDR2 FQGNSA come from the germline V gene. Here the CDR3 reads CASSLQGSGGEQYF. CDR3 bases: TGTGCCAGCAGCTTACAGGGAAGTGGTGGCGAGCAGTACTTC. Filled out from reference TRBV7-2 and TRBJ2-7, the complete variable domain reads GAGVSQSPSNKVTEKGKDVELRCDPISGHTALYWYRQSLGQGLEFLIYFQGNSAPDKSGLPSDRFSAERTGGSVSTLTIQRTQQEDSAVYLCASSLQGSGGEQYFGPGTRLTVT.

This chain joins TRBV18 and TRBJ1-1; D unresolved. The CDR3 extends over 11 amino acids. The germline V and J ends were trimmed by 6 bases and 8 bases, with 10 bases remaining between them. Per the germline V gene, CDR1 is KGHSH and CDR2 is LQKENI. The CDR3 region is CASSPLGEAFF. CDR3 coding DNA: TGTGCCAGCTCCCCGCTGGGGGAAGCTTTCTTT.

The genes are TRBV29-1 and TRBJ2-1; D is perhaps TRBD1 (5 bases). Trimming removed 7 bases at V and 0 bases at J, with 16 bases between. This CDR3 contains 15 residues. The germline gives CDR1 SQVTM, CDR2 ANQGSEA. CDR3 region: CSAEQDPSSYNEQFF. CDR3 DNA: TGCAGCGCGGAACAGGATCCGAGCTCCTACAATGAGCAGTTCTTC.

This clone has just a few counts. V usage is TRBV29-1 and J usage is TRBJ2-1; possible D gene TRBD2, 6 bases. Germline V gives CDR1 SQVTM, CDR2 ANQGSEA. Trimming cost V 5 bases and J 0 bases, with 8 bases left between them. The CDR3 loop spans 13 amino acids. DNA of the CDR3: TGCAGCGTTCGGGACTTCTCCTACAATGAGCAGTTCTTC. It encodes CSVRDFSYNEQFF.

The J gene is TRBJ2-5, the V gene TRBV2, with a possible D match to TRBD1 (6 bases). V was trimmed by 6 bases and J by 9 bases, leaving 23 bases between them. This CDR3 has 15 residues. CDR1 and CDR2 (germline): SNHLY, FYNNEI. The CDR3 DNA is TGTGCCAGCAGGTTCCAACCGGGACAAGAAGTGGCCCAGTACTTC. Amino acid sequence: CASRFQPGQEVAQYF. Supplemented by reference TRBV2 and TRBJ2-5, the full variable domain reads EPEVTQTPSHQVTQMGQEVILRCVPISNHLYFYWYRQILGQKVEFLVSFYNNEISEKSEIFDDQFSVERPDGSNFTLKIRSTKLEDSAMYFCASRFQPGQEVAQYFGPGTRLLVL.

The chain carries TRBV18 and TRBJ2-7; 11 nucleotides agree with TRBD1. Germline CDR1 KGHSH, CDR2 LQKENI. Trimming removed 2 bases from V and 7 bases from J; junction bases left unmatched: 7. CDR3 length: 15 amino acids. The CDR3 coding sequence is TGTGCCAGCTCACCATCGTCGGACAGGGGGCAAGAGCAGTACTTC. Protein sequence: CASSPSSDRGQEQYF.

The chain carries TRBV4-1 and TRBJ1-2; D is unclear. This CDR3 spans 15 amino acids. Per germline, CDR1 MGHRA and CDR2 YSYEKL. Trimming took off 0 bases at V and 1 base at J, with 9 bases between the two ends. As DNA, the CDR3 is TGCGCCAGCAGCCAAGAGTCGGGGTTTAACTATGGCTACACCTTC. Residues: CASSQESGFNYGYTF.

This clone was seen a handful of times. This chain connects TRBV15 to TRBJ2-1; 10 bases are a match to TRBD2. Per germline, CDR1 LNHNV and CDR2 YYDKDF (reference sequence). This CDR3 has 15 amino acids. The V gene end was trimmed by 4 bases and the J gene end by 7 bases; junction bases not matched to a gene: 7. The CDR3 coding sequence is TGTGCCACCAGCAACCAGCGGGGGGGCCGTAATGAGCAGTTCTTC. As protein: CATSNQRGGRNEQFF.

J is TRBJ2-7 and V is TRBV11-2; tentative D call: TRBD1 (5 bases). This CDR3 spans 17 amino acids. In germline, CDR1 is SGHAT, CDR2 FQNNGV. V gave up 5 bases and J gave up 1 base, with 21 bases separating them. The DNA of the CDR3 is TGTGCCAGCAGCCCCAACATGGGGCGAGGTTCTTCCTACGAGCAGTACTTC. Amino acids: CASSPNMGRGSSYEQYF.

This clone has a handful of counts. V usage is TRBV28 and J usage is TRBJ2-5; the D is unclear. There are 12 residues in the CDR3. Trimming left V 3 bases short and J 5 bases short, with 7 bases between. Germline CDR1 and CDR2: MDHEN and SYDVKM. In nucleotides, the CDR3 is TGTGCCAGCAGTTTTAGTCTCGAGACCCAGTACTTC. Its translation: CASSFSLETQYF. Full variable domain (outside the CDR3, taken from reference TRBV28 and TRBJ2-5): DVKVTQSSRYLVKRTGEKVFLECVQDMDHENMFWYRQDPGLGLRLIYFSYDVKMKEKGDIPEGYSVSREKKERFSLILESASTNQTSMYLCASSFSLETQYFGPGTRLLVL.

Of note for this clone: Other DNA sequences in this specimen translate into the identical CDR3. The chain is built from TRBV20-1 and TRBJ1-1, with TRBD1 as a possible D gene (5 bases). The CDR3 has 11 amino acids. The germline V gene encodes CDR1 DFQATT and CDR2 SNEGSKA (reference sequence). Trimming removed 5 bases from V and 5 bases from J, with 9 bases in between. The CDR3 sequence is CSAGGITEAFF. The CDR3 DNA reads TGCAGTGCTGGGGGGATAACTGAAGCTTTCTTT.

This chain joins TRBV25-1 and TRBJ2-5, with D perhaps matching TRBD1 (6 bases). The V gene lost 2 bases and the J gene lost 4 bases, with 11 bases spanning the gap. The germline V gene encodes CDR1 MGHDK and CDR2 SYGVNS. This CDR3 spans 14 amino acids. The CDR3 DNA sequence: TGTGCCAGCAGTGAAATGGGGGCCCGAGAGACCCAGTACTTC. Its translation is CASSEMGARETQYF.

The V and J genes are TRBV7-6 and TRBJ2-7; D not certain. V shed 5 bases and J shed 6 bases, with 17 bases lying between them. The CDR3 runs to 14 residues. Germline CDR1 and CDR2: SGHVS and FNYEAQ. The CDR3 reads CASSPYHDGPEQYF. Written as DNA, the CDR3 is TGTGCCAGCAGCCCCTACCACGACGGGCCCGAGCAGTACTTC.